This TCR beta chain is from a study of identical twins. Study-wide findings and caveats: Invariant cells of the MAIT and iNKT types might have partly distorted the zero-insertion analyses. The study reached conclusions through statistical analysis that was cross-sectional, not following the same donors. Fewer insertions were carried by abundant cord blood beta clonotypes, but none was seen in memory repertoires.

A note on this clonotype: What it binds is unknown.

Each CDR3 protein gets one entry after TCRdb re-called the 5' RACE reads with MiXCR. The table shows roughly 240,000 distinct CDR3 sequences, with 5.5% to 8% occurring only once. The CDR3 has 14 residues. V was pared by 4 bases and J by 1 base, with 11 bases between. Germline V gene data show CDR1 as SGHNT and CDR2 as YYREEE (reference sequence). This sample also belongs to another study, concerning yellow fever vaccine responses in identical twins. That study reports: After vaccination, twins' T cell response reportedly seemed partly convergent, partly personalized.

The chain employs TRBV5-4 and TRBJ1-1; D gene uncertain. This sequence originates from a woman younger than 35 in good health. The sample taken for sequencing was memory (CD45RO+) T cells sorted from blood. The CDR3 protein is CASSQQKANTEAFF. The CDR3 nucleotides are TGTGCCAGCAGCCAGCAGAAGGCGAACACTGAAGCTTTCTTT.